A selection of T cell receptor beta chains follows, all from one sample in a study of blood T cell repertoires in COVID-19. Clones were read by immunoSEQ multiplex PCR, and TCRdb kept only the in-frame ones, dropping some. Counted here are approximately 140,000 clones, roughly 87% occurring once; the ten biggest clones make up approximately 3.8%. Sequenced input: PBMCs or T cells enriched from blood (not recorded which). Every receptor here comes from a woman aged 40 to 50 who had been exposed to COVID-19. Each CDR3 is given with its conserved first and last residue. A D gene is named only where the DNA matches it firmly. Size is omitted from some rows. Given values are once, few, many or a class for expanded clones.

size: NA; J: TRBJ2-2; D: TRBD1; V: TRBV7-9; CDR3: CASSSQGAGELFF; DNA: TGTGCCAGCAGCTCCCAGGGGGCCGGGGAGCTGTTTTTT
size: NA; J: TRBJ2-1; D: TRBD2; V: TRBV5-1; CDR3: CASSLRLAGAYNEQFF; DNA: TGCGCCAGCAGCTTACGACTAGCGGGAGCCTACAATGAGCAGTTCTTC
size: NA; J: TRBJ2-1; D: TRBD2; V: TRBV2; CDR3: CASSGLAGYNEQFF; DNA: TGTGCCAGCAGTGGACTAGCGGGCTACAATGAGCAGTTCTTC
size: NA; J: TRBJ2-7; D: NA; V: TRBV4-2; CDR3: CASSQWTGRDEQYF; DNA: TGTGCCAGCAGCCAATGGACGGGGAGAGACGAGCAGTACTTC
size: NA; J: TRBJ2-7; D: TRBD1; V: TRBV14; CDR3: CASSQVQNRGEQYF; DNA: TGTGCCAGCAGCCAAGTTCAGAACAGGGGCGAGCAGTACTTC
size: NA; J: TRBJ2-5; D: TRBD1; V: TRBV7-9; CDR3: CASSWTGNQETQYF; DNA: TGTGCCAGCAGCTGGACAGGGAACCAAGAGACCCAGTACTTC
size: NA; J: TRBJ2-1; D: NA; V: TRBV27; CDR3: CASSLVVGSPTYNEQFF; DNA: TGTGCCAGCAGTTTAGTGGTTGGGAGCCCCACCTACAATGAGCAGTTCTTC
size: NA; J: TRBJ2-1; D: TRBD2; V: TRBV7-2; CDR3: CASSLGSSGLYNEQFF; DNA: TGTGCCAGCAGCTTAGGGTCTAGCGGCCTTTACAATGAGCAGTTCTTC
size: NA; J: TRBJ2-7; D: NA; V: TRBV25-1; CDR3: CASSEYSGNNEQYF; DNA: TGTGCCAGCAGTGAATATTCTGGCAACAACGAGCAGTACTTC
size: NA; J: TRBJ2-5; D: TRBD2; V: TRBV5-1; CDR3: CASSLSGKEETQYF; DNA: TGCGCCAGCAGCTTGAGCGGGAAAGAAGAGACCCAGTACTTC
size: NA; J: TRBJ2-7; D: NA; V: TRBV28; CDR3: CASTPAGGAYEQYF; DNA: TGTGCCAGCACCCCGGCGGGCGGGGCCTACGAGCAGTACTTC
size: NA; J: TRBJ2-6; D: TRBD2; V: TRBV5-6; CDR3: CASSPLLAGGPGGANVLTF; DNA: TGTGCCAGCAGCCCGCTACTGGCGGGAGGGCCGGGTGGGGCCAACGTCCTGACTTTC
size: once; J: TRBJ1-2; D: NA; V: TRBV6-5; CDR3: CASSDPGPQGSGYTF; DNA: TGTGCCAGCAGCGACCCTGGGCCGCAAGGAAGTGGCTACACCTTC
size: NA; J: TRBJ2-1; D: TRBD2; V: TRBV3-1/TRBV3-2; CDR3: CASSPQGGLAGVREQFF; DNA: TGTGCCAGCAGCCCTCAAGGAGGACTAGCGGGAGTTAGAGAGCAGTTCTTC
size: NA; J: TRBJ2-7; D: TRBD2; V: TRBV4-1; CDR3: CASSQAGTSGYEQYF; DNA: TGCGCCAGCAGCCAAGCCGGGACTAGCGGTTACGAGCAGTACTTC
size: many; J: TRBJ1-2; D: NA; V: TRBV6-5; CDR3: CASTTPPYGYTF; DNA: TGTGCCAGCACCACACCACCCTATGGCTACACCTTC
size: NA; J: TRBJ2-7; D: TRBD1; V: TRBV9; CDR3: CASSVAPGGHEQYF; DNA: TGTGCCAGCAGCGTAGCTCCAGGGGGCCACGAGCAGTACTTC
size: NA; J: TRBJ2-3; D: NA; V: TRBV10-1; CDR3: CASSEYYSGSTDTQYF; DNA: TGCGCCAGCAGTGAGTACTATTCAGGGAGCACAGATACGCAGTATTTT
size: NA; J: TRBJ1-1; D: NA; V: TRBV5-1; CDR3: CASNTDRDTEAFF; DNA: TGCGCCAGCAACACGGACAGAGACACTGAAGCTTTCTTT
size: once; J: TRBJ2-5; D: TRBD1; V: TRBV27; CDR3: CASTPGGGQGKETQYF; DNA: TGTGCCAGCACGCCTGGAGGGGGACAGGGTAAAGAGACCCAGTACTTC
size: NA; J: TRBJ2-1; D: TRBD2; V: TRBV5-1; CDR3: CASSLVASGSIPSYNEQFF; DNA: TGCGCCAGCAGCTTGGTGGCTAGCGGGAGTATCCCCTCCTACAATGAGCAGTTCTTC
size: NA; J: TRBJ2-2; D: TRBD2; V: TRBV9; CDR3: CASRLAENTGELFF; DNA: TGTGCCAGCAGGCTAGCGGAGAACACCGGGGAGCTGTTTTTT
size: NA; J: TRBJ1-4; D: NA; V: TRBV5-1; CDR3: CASGRLDSHNEKLFF; DNA: TGCGCCAGCGGAAGATTGGACAGCCATAATGAAAAACTGTTTTTT
size: NA; J: TRBJ2-5; D: TRBD1; V: TRBV20-1; CDR3: CSASGRGQFLEAQYF; DNA: TGCAGTGCTAGTGGCAGGGGGCAGTTTTTAGAGGCCCAGTACTTC
size: NA; J: TRBJ2-1; D: NA; V: TRBV7-8; CDR3: CASSLLSWEQFF; DNA: TGTGCCAGCAGCCTCCTTAGTTGGGAGCAGTTCTTC
size: NA; J: TRBJ2-2; D: TRBD1; V: TRBV7-9; CDR3: CASSLTGGFTGELFF; DNA: TGTGCCAGCAGCCTGACAGGGGGCTTCACCGGGGAGCTGTTTTTT
size: NA; J: TRBJ1-2; D: NA; V: TRBV5-6; CDR3: CASSEITGEANYGYTF; DNA: TGTGCCAGCAGCGAAATTACAGGAGAAGCTAACTATGGCTACACCTTC
size: once; J: TRBJ2-3; D: NA; V: TRBV28; CDR3: CASIWGGRTDTQYF; DNA: TGTGCCAGCATCTGGGGGGGGCGCACAGATACGCAGTATTTT
size: NA; J: TRBJ2-3; D: NA; V: TRBV6-5; CDR3: CASSYSSPFRDTQYF; DNA: TGTGCCAGCAGTTACTCGAGCCCTTTTCGGGATACGCAGTATTTT
size: NA; J: TRBJ2-1; D: TRBD2; V: TRBV7-8; CDR3: CASSQLAGHNEQFF; DNA: TGTGCCAGCAGCCAACTAGCGGGGCACAATGAGCAGTTCTTC
size: once; J: TRBJ1-2; D: NA; V: TRBV5-6; CDR3: CASSYLGEKLNYGYTF; DNA: TGTGCCAGCAGCTACCTCGGGGAAAAACTTAACTATGGCTACACCTTC
size: NA; J: TRBJ1-2; D: NA; V: TRBV9; CDR3: CASSPEWVRARNGYTF; DNA: TGTGCCAGCAGCCCGGAGTGGGTCAGGGCGAGGAATGGCTACACCTTC